This TCR beta chain was sequenced during a study of graft-versus-host responses after intestinal transplantation (dated by TCRdb to the early 2020s). General notes on the study: Multivisceral, liver-intestinal, or isolated intestinal transplants were received by the recipients. Anti-thymocyte globulin induction was given to all recipients, followed by maintenance tacrolimus and steroids for two to four years. After intestinal transplantation, graft-versus-host and host-versus-graft alloreactive T cell clones were followed in the graft, circulation and bone marrow using bulk TCR-beta CDR3 sequencing. Alloreactive clones were identified by sequencing pre-transplant mixed lymphocyte reaction products and comparing these products with unstimulated pre-transplant donor and recipient T cells. A cohort of approximately 24 intestinal transplant recipients, including one retransplant, was enrolled, and 3 patients lacking pretransplant specimens were excluded. Donor T cell macrochimerism was defined as a peak of at least 4% donor T cells among recipient peripheral blood mononuclear cells. Rather than going through the commercial service, samples from three later patients were sequenced in-house on an Illumina MiSeq and processed with MiXCR. Overall study results and their limits: Early after transplant, peak levels of circulating GvH clones were found to be associated with declines in HvG clones. In patients with donor T cell macrochimerism, the allografts had high GvH to HvG T cell clonal ratios. GvH clones were detected in recipient bone marrow, and some appeared earlier in ileal mucosa or blood, consistent with an intestinal mucosal origin. The conclusions were limited by the relatively low number and heterogeneity of the intestinal transplant patients.

With regard to this clone: Its binding antigen is unknown. Base-call qualities are not available, and no considerably larger clone is one nucleotide away.

This specimen's time point label, per the study, means: cells obtained before transplantation from donor or recipient. CD3+CD4+ and CD3+CD8+ populations were FACS-sorted from unstimulated pre-transplant donor and recipient cells taken from spleen or lymph nodes. Library generation was performed with the immunoSEQ multiplex PCR assay. In most patients, genomic DNA was isolated using the Qiagen DNeasy Blood and Tissue Kit and sent frozen to Adaptive Biotechnologies for TCR sequencing. Adaptive Biotechnologies carried out high-throughput TCR-beta CDR3 sequencing of genomic DNA for most patients. The original methods were these. TCR sequencing data were retrieved from Adaptive's ImmunoSEQ software for more than 15 patients, whereas a few other patients were processed with MiXCR and VDJtools. CD4 versus CD8 sorting errors were corrected by removing sequences found in both subsets at a frequency ratio below 5:1. CDR3 nucleotide sequences shared by donor and recipient were removed because the origin of these sequences could not be assigned. To count as alloreactive, a clone needed at least 2-fold expansion over unstimulated cells and a minimum CFSE-low frequency of 0.002% (template counts) or 0.001% (read counts). A clone was considered mappable if detected in the sequenced pre-transplant spleen, lymph node, or MLR CFSE-low populations of the donor or recipient. Cumulative frequency of alloreactive clones was calculated as a percentage of all sequences weighted by copy number. Held by TCRdb, this immuneACCESS table contains in-frame sequences only and omits some clones. Under half of the omission traces to an unresolved V gene where checked; the cause of the rest is unknown. The DNA was the basis for D and trimming; V, J and clone size are from that table. This sample gives around 110,000 clones in total; roughly 93% of them show up just once. More than 0.95% of the sample comes from the top ten.

CDR1 SGHAT and CDR2 FQNNGV were looked up in the germline V gene. Unmatched junction bases come to 11, with V trimmed by 5 bases and J by 1 base. From the cysteine through the phenylalanine, the CDR3 covers 18 amino acids. The read is trimmed to its CDR3 DNA, 54 bases read in frame from base 1. The material sequenced was unstimulated CD8+ T cells sorted from spleen or lymph node cells, taken before transplant. The sequence derives from a human donor who was the organ donor for an intestinal transplant. Recombination connected TRBV11-2 to TRBJ2-6; 7 central nucleotides agree with TRBD1. In nucleotide form, the sequence is TGTGCCAGCAGCATCCACAGGGGAAGGAGGTCTGGGGCCAACGTCCTGACTTTC. This translates into CASSIHRGRRSGANVLTF.